Listed below are T cell receptor beta chains from one sample, sequenced in a study of CD4 T cells in relation to SARS-CoV-2 and coronaviruses. The assay was immunoSEQ multiplex PCR, and TCRdb's table has in-frame clones only and misses some. Among around 28,000 clones listed, around 76% were seen once. Their specific antigens are unknown. The source material was memory CD4+ T cells from PBMCs, cultured in vitro. Every receptor here comes from an adult with COVID-19. Both conserved end residues are part of each CDR3. The D gene is left open where the match is weak. Where a row states a size, it is once, few, many or the class of an expanded clone; other rows omit it.

NA	TRBV7-9	TRBJ2-4	NA	TGTGCCAGCAGCTTAAGTGTGACGTTAGCCAAAAACATTCAGTACTTC	CASSLSVTLAKNIQYF
NA	TRBV25-1	TRBJ2-7	NA	TGTGCCAGCAGTGACAGAGCTTACGAGCAGTACTTC	CASSDRAYEQYF
NA	TRBV14	TRBJ2-6	NA	TGTGCCAGCAGCCAAGGGGGGAGGGGGGCCAACGTCCTGACTTTC	CASSQGGRGANVLTF
once	TRBV6-5	TRBJ1-3	NA	TGTGCCAGCGGGCAGGTCTCTGGAAACACCATATATTTT	CASGQVSGNTIYF
few	TRBV29-1	TRBJ2-5	TRBD1	TGCAGCGTTCTATCGGACAGGGCGAACCAAGAGACCCAGTACTTC	CSVLSDRANQETQYF
NA	TRBV20-1	TRBJ2-1	NA	TGCAGTGCTAGGCACGGAACTGAGCAGTTCTTC	CSARHGTEQFF
NA	TRBV24-1	TRBJ1-5	TRBD1	TGTGCCACCAGTGAGGGGACAGGGGGGCAGCCCCAGCATTTT	CATSEGTGGQPQHF
NA	TRBV3-1/TRBV3-2	TRBJ2-7	NA	TGTGCCAGCAGCCACGGAACAACACTAGTCCCCACTTACTTC	CASSHGTTLVPTYF
NA	TRBV18	TRBJ2-1	NA	TGTGCCAGCTCACAATTGGTCGGGGATGAGCAGTTCTTC	CASSQLVGDEQFF
NA	TRBV7-3	TRBJ2-2	NA	TGTGCCAGCAGCCTAGCAGGGGAGCTGTTTTTT	CASSLAGELFF
NA	TRBV7-2	TRBJ2-5	TRBD2	TGTGCCAGCAGTCAGCACCTAGCGGGAGTTTCAGAGACCCAGTACTTC	CASSQHLAGVSETQYF
once	TRBV28	TRBJ2-2	TRBD2	TGTGCCAGCAGTTCTCCCGGGACTAGTCCCACCGGGGAGCTGTTTTTT	CASSSPGTSPTGELFF
once	TRBV7-6	TRBJ2-1	TRBD2	TGTGCCAGCAGCTATTTAGCGGGGGAAAACAATGAGCAGTTCTTC	CASSYLAGENNEQFF
NA	TRBV4-1	TRBJ2-5	NA	TGCGCCAGCAGCCAAAACTTGCAAGAGACCCAGTACTTC	CASSQNLQETQYF
NA	TRBV18	TRBJ2-5	TRBD2	TGTGCCAGCTCACCTCAGCGGGGACAAGAGACCCAGTACTTC	CASSPQRGQETQYF
few	TRBV2	TRBJ1-4	NA	TGTGCCAGCAGTGACCAAGTGACAGTTAATGAAAAACTGTTTTTT	CASSDQVTVNEKLFF
NA	TRBV15	TRBJ2-1	TRBD2	TGTGCCATAGGGACTAGCGGGAGAGGTAATGAGCAGTTCTTC	CAIGTSGRGNEQFF
NA	TRBV14	TRBJ2-7	TRBD2	TGTGCCAGCAGCCATCCTTCCGGGACTAGCGGGGGCCGGTACGAGCAGTACTTC	CASSHPSGTSGGRYEQYF
NA	TRBV3-1/TRBV3-2	TRBJ2-1	NA	TGTGCCAGCAGCCTTCCCGGGCTGCAGTTCTTC	CASSLPGLQFF
few	TRBV7-9	TRBJ2-7	NA	TGTGCCAGCAGCAACGGAGAGCAGTACTTC	CASSNGEQYF
few	TRBV5-1	TRBJ1-5	NA	TGCGCCAGCAGCTTAGACAGTAGCAATCAGCCCCAGCATTTT	CASSLDSSNQPQHF
once	TRBV5-6	TRBJ1-2	NA	TGTGCCAGCAGCCCGGCCGTTTCGGCCTATGGCTACACCTTC	CASSPAVSAYGYTF
NA	TRBV12-3/TRBV12-4	TRBJ1-2	TRBD1	TGTGCCAGCAGTATCGGACAGGGGCACGGCTACACCTTC	CASSIGQGHGYTF
few	TRBV28	TRBJ2-7	NA	TGTGCCAGCACTGGGGGGTGGGCCTACGAGCAGTACTTC	CASTGGWAYEQYF
NA	TRBV11-2	TRBJ2-1	NA	TGTGCCAGCAGCTTAGGTTTTTCTAATGAGCAGTTCTTC	CASSLGFSNEQFF
NA	TRBV5-6	TRBJ2-3	NA	TGTGCCAGCACGAGATATGGGACACTTACTAGCACAGATACGCAGTATTTT	CASTRYGTLTSTDTQYF
NA	TRBV12-3/TRBV12-4	TRBJ2-3	NA	TGTGCCAGCAGTTCGACAGATACGCAGTATTTT	CASSSTDTQYF
NA	TRBV7-9	TRBJ2-5	NA	TGTGCCAGCAGCTTTTGGGGCGGGATGGAGACCCAGTACTTC	CASSFWGGMETQYF
NA	TRBV5-6	TRBJ1-1	NA	TGTGCCAGCATCCTTCAGGGCAACACTGAAGCTTTCTTT	CASILQGNTEAFF
NA	TRBV5-1	TRBJ2-3	NA	TGCGCCAGCAGCCCTCGAGGTAGCACAGATACGCAGTATTTT	CASSPRGSTDTQYF
NA	TRBV5-4	TRBJ1-3	NA	TGTGCCAGCAGTGGGGATGGAAACACCATATATTTT	CASSGDGNTIYF
NA	TRBV18	TRBJ1-4	NA	TGTGCCAGCTCACCACGAGGTATTAATGAAAAACTGTTTTTT	CASSPRGINEKLFF